This record concerns one TCR beta chain sequence. Grouping used clinical history reported by participants in a survey and questionnaire. This entry is derived from a study of blood T cell repertoires in COVID-19. CDR1 and CDR2 (germline): KGHSH, LQKENI. V shed 6 bases and J shed 0 bases, with 5 bases lying between them. The CDR3 spans 12 residues. Clones were sequenced by immunoSEQ multiplex PCR, and TCRdb holds only the in-frame ones, with some missing. The sample consists of approximately 450,000 clones, 87% of them appearing once. This sequence originates from a woman aged 18-29 years with acute COVID-19. V gene TRBV18 combines with J gene TRBJ2-5; no clear D. Sequencing used PBMCs or T cells enriched from blood (not recorded which). The CDR3 bases are TGTGCCAGCTCCGAGGACCAAGAGACCCAGTACTTC. Its translation is CASSEDQETQYF. Full variable domain (outside the CDR3, taken from reference TRBV18 and TRBJ2-5): NAGVMQNPRHLVRRRGQEARLRCSPMKGHSHVYWYRQLPEEGLKFMVYLQKENIIDESGMPKERFSAEFPKEGPSILRIQQVVRGDSAAYFCASSEDQETQYFGPGTRLLVL.